The 30 T cell receptor beta chains below come from one sample, sequenced in a study of Graves' ophthalmopathy and Graves' hyperthyroidism. Amplification of TCR beta CDR3 regions used RNA transcripts. HTBI primers primed a first-round RT-PCR, and a second-round multiplex PCR followed. TCRdb fed the multiplex PCR reads into MiXCR, producing one record per CDR3 protein. Altogether approximately 700,000 distinct CDR3 sequences are present, about 38% being singletons, with the ten largest covering over 2.5%. The sequenced sample consisted of peripheral blood. These TCRs come from an adult man with Graves' ophthalmopathy.

This clonotype has ten or more counts. The rearrangement links TRBV5-8 to TRBJ1-1; 8 bases align to TRBD1. Germline V gene sequence: CDR1 SGHTS, CDR2 YDEGEE. This CDR3 is 15 amino acids long. Trimming cost V 0 bases and J 5 bases; bases outside gene matches: 6. This chain's CDR3 is CASSLVDRAATEAFF. In DNA, the CDR3 is TGTGCCAGCAGCTTGGTGGACAGGGCTGCGACTGAAGCTTTCTTT.

Points on this clonotype: A much larger clone is a single base away; this may be a read error. This sequence joins TRBV28 and TRBJ1-5; possibly TRBD1 for D (5 bases). CDR3 length: 14 residues. V was cut by 5 bases and J by 6 bases, with 14 bases left in between. The germline CDR1 and CDR2 sequences are MDHEN and SYDVKM. The CDR3 DNA reads as TGTGCCAGCAGTCTGACAGCCCCTGGTCAGCCCCAGCATTTT. Its protein product is CASSLTAPGQPQHF.

This clonotype was seen at least ten times. This chain uses TRBV11-2 with TRBJ1-6; maybe TRBD1 (6 bases). Trimming took off 2 bases at V and 6 bases at J, with 17 bases between the two ends. The CDR3 is made up of 17 amino acids. Germline CDR1 SGHAT, CDR2 FQNNGV. CDR3 nucleotide sequence: TGTGCCAGCAGCTTATCCGCTGGGGGGGCGTTTAATTCACCCCTCCACTTT. It translates to CASSLSAGGAFNSPLHF.

On this clonotype: This may come from a read error, since a much larger clone is one base off. The conserved phenylalanine or tryptophan normally closing the CDR3 is absent here, so this likely arose from a read error. The V gene is TRBV19, the J gene TRBJ1-1; D is perhaps TRBD1 (5 bases). The CDR3 loop spans 13 amino acids. Germline V lookup: CDR1 LNHDA, CDR2 SQIVND (reference sequence). The V gene lost 6 bases and the J gene lost 8 bases, with 16 bases spanning the gap. In DNA form, the CDR3 reads TGTGCCAGTAGATTCCCGGGGACGGGGGAAGCTTTCCTT. It specifies CASRFPGTGEAFL.

V gene TRBV7-9 combines with J gene TRBJ2-3; D possibly corresponds to TRBD1 (5 bases). CDR3 size: 15 residues. Germline V gives CDR1 SEHNR, CDR2 FQNEAQ (reference sequence). Trimming took 1 base from V and 3 from J, leaving 11 bases between them. The CDR3 reads CASSLGQGSTDTQYF. CDR3 in DNA: TGTGCCAGCAGCTTAGGGCAGGGATCTACAGATACGCAGTATTTT.

This clonotype was seen many times. The chain couples TRBV20-1 to TRBJ2-5; TRBD2 matches at 9 bases. Looked up from germline, CDR1 is DFQATT and CDR2 is SNEGSKA (reference sequence). Germline trimming cut 7 bases from V and 5 bases from J; bases unmatched to any gene: 8. The CDR3 covers 13 residues. The chain's CDR3 is CSVRSGSHETQYF. CDR3 bases: TGCAGTGTTCGTAGCGGGAGTCATGAGACCCAGTACTTC.

This clonotype was detected only a few times. The chain carries TRBV2 and TRBJ1-2, with 10 bases aligning to TRBD1. Germline CDR1 reads SNHLY; CDR2 reads FYNNEI. J gave up 7 bases and V 4 bases, and 9 bases lay outside the gene matches. The CDR3 is 15 amino acids. CDR3 protein: CASSARGDRGFGYTF. For the CDR3, the DNA is TGTGCCAGCAGTGCTAGGGGGGACAGGGGCTTTGGCTACACCTTC.

This clonotype was counted between two and nine times. For the CDR3, the DNA is TGTGCCATCAGTGAGTCCACGGGGGAAAAACTGTTTTTT. It is translated as CAISESTGEKLFF. This chain joins TRBV10-3 and TRBJ1-4; the D is unclear. Germline CDR1 is ENHRY and CDR2 is SYGVKD. V lost 0 bases to trimming and J lost 8 bases, with 7 bases between them. The CDR3 covers 13 residues.

V gene TRBV12-3 or TRBV12-4 combines with J gene TRBJ1-3; D gene uncertain. The CDR3 consists of 17 residues. Trimming left V 5 bases short and J 6 bases short, with 23 bases between. The DNA for the CDR3 is TGTGCCAGCAGTGAAACTCCCCGCGCGAGTCTCGTAAACACCATATATTTT. This sequence encodes CASSETPRASLVNTIYF.

Note on this clonotype: Being one base from a much bigger clone, this may be a read error. V is TRBV7-2 and J is TRBJ2-2; perhaps TRBD1 as D (5 bases). The CDR3 is 17 amino acids. Germline loops: CDR1 SGHTA, CDR2 FQGNSA. The CDR3 reads CAGSLQERFLHTGELFF. The CDR3, as DNA: TGTGCCGGCAGCTTACAGGAGAGATTCCTGCACACCGGGGAGCTGTTTTTT.

At least ten counts were recorded for this clonotype. The genes are TRBV15 and TRBJ2-5; D possibly corresponds to TRBD2 (5 bases). The CDR3 consists of 13 residues. Trimming took 1 base from V and 7 from J, leaving 10 bases between them. CDR1 and CDR2 from the germline V gene are LNHNV and YYDKDF (reference sequence). The CDR3 DNA reads as TGTGCCACCAGCAGAGGAGGGTCATCGACCCAGTACTTC. This translates into CATSRGGSSTQYF.

The gene calls are TRBV12-3 or TRBV12-4 and TRBJ2-7; D gene uncertain. V dropped 3 bases and J dropped 6 bases, with 15 bases sitting between them. This CDR3 has 14 amino acids. CDR3 sequence (DNA): TGTGCCAGCAGTTTCGCACCCTGGAATTTCGAGCAGTACTTC. This gives the protein CASSFAPWNFEQYF.

The J gene is TRBJ1-4, the V gene TRBV20-1; D ambiguous. V was cut by 1 base and J by 8 bases, with 5 bases left in between. From germline, CDR1 is DFQATT and CDR2 SNEGSKA (reference sequence). The CDR3 sequence is 11 residues long. CDR3 amino acids: CSARAREKLFF. CDR3 DNA sequence: TGCAGTGCTAGAGCCAGGGAAAAACTGTTTTTT.

Ten or more counts support this clonotype. The chain has TRBV2 and TRBJ1-4, with TRBD1 matching 8 bases. The V gene's germline CDR1 is SNHLY and CDR2 FYNNEI. After removal of 6 bases from V and 8 bases from J, the junction contained 8 bases not matched to a gene. The CDR3 is 14 residues long. CDR3 in amino acids: CASSVQGVVEKLFF. The CDR3 DNA reads as TGTGCCAGCAGCGTACAGGGGGTGGTAGAAAAACTGTTTTTT. The full variable domain, in which reference TRBV2 and TRBJ1-4 provide the parts outside the CDR3, is EPEVTQTPSHQVTQMGQEVILRCVPISNHLYFYWYRQILGQKVEFLVSFYNNEISEKSEIFDDQFSVERPDGSNFTLKIRSTKLEDSAMYFCASSVQGVVEKLFFGSGTQLSVL.

This clonotype was counted a single time. The missing conserved phenylalanine or tryptophan at the end of this CDR3 makes a read error likely. It is unclear where the CDR3 begins or ends on the DNA, so no DNA is shown, and the CDR3 is as TCRdb lists it. This chain connects TRBV29-1 to TRBJ2-6; TRBD2, the D gene given by the table, was not confirmed from the DNA. The V gene's germline CDR1 is SQVTM and CDR2 ANQGSEA. The CDR3 spans 11 amino acids, including both terminal residues. CDR3 sequence: CSVERGRKGGS.

This chain uses TRBV7-8 with TRBJ2-5; D remains ambiguous. V was pared by 0 bases and J by 11 bases, with 10 bases between. This CDR3 is built from 12 residues. Germline CDR1 and CDR2: SGHVS and FQNEAQ. CDR3 amino acids: CASSLAGTGQYF. For the CDR3, the DNA is TGTGCCAGCAGCTTAGCGGGCACTGGACAGTACTTC.

A remark on this clonotype: No conserved phenylalanine or tryptophan ends this CDR3, so it is likely a read error. This sequence joins TRBV20-1 and TRBJ1-1, with D maybe TRBD1 (5 bases). The CDR3 length is 13 residues. Germline V CDR1 and CDR2: DFQATT, SNEGSKA (reference sequence). Trimming pared 4 bases from V and 5 bases from J, leaving 14 bases between. The CDR3 DNA sequence: TGCAGTGCTAAGTGGGGAAGGGGTACTGAAGCTTTCTCT. This codes for CSAKWGRGTEAFS.

DNA of the CDR3: TGTGCCACCGGACTAGGGGGTACTCAGCCCCAGCATTTT. Translating gives CATGLGGTQPQHF. J is TRBJ1-5 and V is TRBV24-1; maybe TRBD1 (6 bases). The CDR3 consists of 13 residues. The germline V and J ends were trimmed by 9 bases and 6 bases, with 14 bases remaining between them. The germline V gene has CDR1 KGHDR and CDR2 SFDVKD.

The rearrangement uses TRBV7-3 and TRBJ2-2; 10 nucleotides agree with TRBD2. V was clipped by 4 bases and J by 5 bases; unmatched bases: 10. Germline loops: CDR1 SGHTA, CDR2 FQGTGA. The CDR3 sequence is 17 residues long. The CDR3 spells CASSSETLAGVTGELFF. The DNA of the CDR3 is TGTGCCAGCAGCTCAGAGACTCTAGCGGGGGTAACCGGGGAGCTGTTTTTT.

The chain combines TRBV20-1 with TRBJ2-6; D might be TRBD1 (7 bases). Per germline, CDR1 DFQATT and CDR2 SNEGSKA (reference sequence). V lost 5 bases and J lost 0, with 17 bases in between. The CDR3 runs to 17 residues. CDR3 coding DNA: TGCAGTGCTTGGGACAGTGGAGGGGTCTCTGGGGCCAACGTCCTGACTTTC. Protein product: CSAWDSGGVSGANVLTF.

This clonotype was counted at least ten times. V and J are TRBV6-5 and TRBJ2-2, with 9 bases matching TRBD2. From germline, CDR1 is MNHEY and CDR2 SVGAGI. V dropped 11 bases and J dropped 5; count of bases not matched to a gene: 15. The CDR3 length is 16 residues. The CDR3 spells CAAWGLAGSRTGELFF. As DNA, the CDR3 is TGTGCCGCCTGGGGGCTAGCGGGGTCTCGAACCGGGGAGCTGTTTTTT.

This clonotype has at least ten counts. The rearrangement links TRBV10-3 to TRBJ1-1, with a weak D call TRBD1 (6 bases). Germline V gene data show CDR1 as ENHRY and CDR2 as SYGVKD. The CDR3 has 13 amino acids. With 8 bases removed from V and 4 bases from J, the gap between germline ends came to 14 bases. CDR3 DNA: TGTGCCATCCAATACAGGGAGGGCACTGAAGCTTTCTTT. Its protein is CAIQYREGTEAFF.

This clonotype has a count of ten or more. The chain employs TRBV7-2 and TRBJ1-2; D gene unclear. Germline V gene sequence: CDR1 SGHTA, CDR2 FQGNSA. The V gene lost 0 bases and the J gene lost 4 bases, with 12 bases spanning the gap. CDR3 length equals 15 residues. The CDR3 here is CASSLAATRPYGYTF. CDR3 in DNA: TGTGCCAGCAGCTTAGCGGCCACTAGGCCCTATGGCTACACCTTC.

The table lists this clonotype with many counts. The chain uses TRBV7-8 and TRBJ2-7; TRBD2 matches at 8 bases. CDR3 length equals 16 residues. From germline, CDR1 is SGHVS and CDR2 FQNEAQ. V shed 1 base, J shed 5 bases, and the junction held 10 bases outside the gene matches. This CDR3 reads CASSLDGGGSPNEQYF. The CDR3 DNA reads TGTGCCAGCAGCTTAGACGGGGGGGGCTCTCCTAACGAGCAGTACTTC.

This clonotype appeared a few times. A read error may account for a junction end that differs from germline. V is TRBV10-3 and J is TRBJ1-1; D uncertain. The CDR3 totals 14 residues. CDR1 is ENHRY and CDR2 is SYGVKD in the germline V gene. The CDR3 nucleotides read TGTGCCAGCAGTGGCGAGGCAGCCCTCGGAGAAGCTTTCTTT. It is translated as CASSGEAALGEAFF.

In regard to this clonotype: Its ends do not fully match the called genes, so a read error is possible. The chain carries TRBV24-1 and TRBJ2-5, with D perhaps matching TRBD1 or TRBD2 (6 bases each). In germline, CDR1 is KGHDR, CDR2 SFDVKD. The CDR3 is made up of 16 amino acids. Here the CDR3 reads CATSRANTGGRETRYF. CDR3 sequence (DNA): TGTGCCACCAGTAGAGCGAACACCGGGGGCAGAGAGACCCGGTACTTC.

The chain recombines TRBV11-2 with TRBJ1-4; possible D gene TRBD1, 5 bases. The V end was cut by 0 bases, the J end by 8 bases, with 19 bases between. This CDR3 has 17 residues. The germline V gene encodes CDR1 SGHAT and CDR2 FQNNGV. The CDR3 reads CASSLEGTSGGNEKLFF. The CDR3 coding sequence is TGTGCCAGCAGCTTAGAAGGGACTAGCGGGGGGAACGAAAAACTGTTTTTT.

Note on this clonotype: Since the CDR3 does not end with the conserved phenylalanine or tryptophan, this likely comes from a read error. V and J are TRBV6-2 or TRBV6-3 and TRBJ2-7, with TRBD1 matching 9 bases. The CDR3 extends over 13 amino acids. Germline V gene sequence: CDR1 MNHEY, CDR2 SVGEGT. V dropped 7 bases and J dropped 5; count of bases not matched to a gene: 6. CDR3 sequence: CASTGTGWDEQYL. CDR3 nucleotides: TGTGCCAGCACCGGGACAGGGTGGGACGAGCAGTACCTC.

This clonotype has at least ten counts. The rearrangement links TRBV20-1 to TRBJ1-2, with unresolved D. CDR1 is DFQATT, CDR2 SNEGSKA, per germline (reference sequence). Trimming pared 6 bases from V and 2 bases from J, leaving 4 bases between. CDR3 length equals 10 residues. In DNA, the CDR3 is TGCAGTGCCGACAACTATGGCTACACCTTC. It translates to CSADNYGYTF.

On this clonotype: Being one base from a much bigger clone, this may be a read error. The rearrangement uses TRBV20-1 and TRBJ2-5; 7 bases are shared with TRBD1. With 3 bases clipped from V and 2 bases from J, the junction kept 6 bases outside the gene matches. The germline V gene has CDR1 DFQATT and CDR2 SNEGSKA (reference sequence). There are 14 residues in the CDR3. This CDR3 reads CSASGRDSQETQYF. Written as DNA, the CDR3 is TGCAGTGCTAGCGGCCGGGACAGTCAAGAGACCCAGTACTTC.